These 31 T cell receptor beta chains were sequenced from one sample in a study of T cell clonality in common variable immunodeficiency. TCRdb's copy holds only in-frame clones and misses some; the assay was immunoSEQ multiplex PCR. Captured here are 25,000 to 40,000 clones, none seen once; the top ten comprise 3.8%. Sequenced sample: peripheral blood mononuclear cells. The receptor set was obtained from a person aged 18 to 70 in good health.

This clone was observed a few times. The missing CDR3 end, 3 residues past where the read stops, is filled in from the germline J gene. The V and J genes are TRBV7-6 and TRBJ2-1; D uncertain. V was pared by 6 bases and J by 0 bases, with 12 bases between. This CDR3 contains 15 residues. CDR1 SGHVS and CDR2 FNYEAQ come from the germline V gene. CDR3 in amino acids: CASSPYKSSYNEQFF. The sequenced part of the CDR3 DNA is TGTGCCAGCAGTCCTTACAAGAGCTCCTACAATGAG.

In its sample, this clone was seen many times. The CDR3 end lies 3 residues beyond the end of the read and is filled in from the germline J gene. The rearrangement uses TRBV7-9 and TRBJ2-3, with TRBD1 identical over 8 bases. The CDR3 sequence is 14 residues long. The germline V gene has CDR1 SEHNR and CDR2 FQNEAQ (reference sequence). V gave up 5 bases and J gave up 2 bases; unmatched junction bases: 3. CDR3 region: CASSHRGITDTQYF. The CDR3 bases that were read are TGTGCCAGCAGCCACAGGGGGATCACAGATACG.

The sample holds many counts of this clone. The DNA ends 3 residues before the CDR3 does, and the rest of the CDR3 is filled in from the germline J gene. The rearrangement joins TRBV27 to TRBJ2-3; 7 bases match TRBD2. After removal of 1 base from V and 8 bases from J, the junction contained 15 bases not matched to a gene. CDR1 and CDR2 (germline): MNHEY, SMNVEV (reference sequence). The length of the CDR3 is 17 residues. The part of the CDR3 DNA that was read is TGTGCCAGCAGTTTATTTCGGGCGGGAGCGAGCTTTGGTACG. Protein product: CASSLFRAGASFGT. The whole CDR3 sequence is CASSLFRAGASFGTQYF.

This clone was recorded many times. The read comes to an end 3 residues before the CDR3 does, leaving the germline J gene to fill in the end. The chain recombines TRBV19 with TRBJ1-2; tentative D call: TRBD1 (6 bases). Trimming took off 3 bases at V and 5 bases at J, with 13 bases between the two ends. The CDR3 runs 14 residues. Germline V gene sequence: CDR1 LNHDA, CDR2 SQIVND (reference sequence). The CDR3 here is CASSIQGNGYGYTF. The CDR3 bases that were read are TGTGCCAGTAGTATCCAGGGGAATGGGTATGGC.

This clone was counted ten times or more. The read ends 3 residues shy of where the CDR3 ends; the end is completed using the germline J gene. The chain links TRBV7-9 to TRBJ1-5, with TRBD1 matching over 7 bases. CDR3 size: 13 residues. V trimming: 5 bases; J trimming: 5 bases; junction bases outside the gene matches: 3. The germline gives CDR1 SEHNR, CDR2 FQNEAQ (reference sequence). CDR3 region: CASSQGEYQPQHF. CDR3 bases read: TGTGCCAGCAGCCAGGGGGAATATCAGCCC.

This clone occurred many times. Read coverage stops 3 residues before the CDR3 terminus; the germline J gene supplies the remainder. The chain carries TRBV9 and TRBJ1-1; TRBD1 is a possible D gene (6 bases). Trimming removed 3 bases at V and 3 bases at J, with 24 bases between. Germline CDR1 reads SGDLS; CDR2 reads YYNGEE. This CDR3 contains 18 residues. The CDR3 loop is CASSGTTGLINRDTEAFF. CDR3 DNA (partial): TGTGCCAGCAGCGGAACGACAGGACTGATCAACAGGGACACTGAA.

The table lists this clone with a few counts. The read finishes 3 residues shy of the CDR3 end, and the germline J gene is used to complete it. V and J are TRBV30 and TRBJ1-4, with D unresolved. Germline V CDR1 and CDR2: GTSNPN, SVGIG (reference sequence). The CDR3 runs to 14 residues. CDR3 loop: CAWGRYSFDSPLFF. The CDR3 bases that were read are TGTGCCTGGGGGCGATACAGCTTTGATTCACCA.

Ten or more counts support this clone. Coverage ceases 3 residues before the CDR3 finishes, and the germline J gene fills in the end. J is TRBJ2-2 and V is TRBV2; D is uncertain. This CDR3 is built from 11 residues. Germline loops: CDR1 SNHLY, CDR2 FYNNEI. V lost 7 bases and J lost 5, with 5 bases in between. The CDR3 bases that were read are TGTGCCAGCAAATTAACCGGGGAG. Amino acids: CASKLTGE. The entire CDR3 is CASKLTGELFF.

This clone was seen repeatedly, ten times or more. This CDR3 is CASSDRGETQYF. Partial CDR3 DNA: TGTGCCAGTTCGGACAGGGGAGAGACG. The chain combines TRBV19 with TRBJ2-3; TRBD1 matches at 9 bases. The read stops 3 residues short of the end of the CDR3; the missing end is completed from the germline J gene. The CDR3 is 12 residues long. Germline CDR1 LNHDA, CDR2 SQIVND (reference sequence).

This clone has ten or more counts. The sequenced part of the CDR3 DNA is TGCAGTGCTAGAGACCCCTTAGCGGGGGCCTACGAG. Protein: CSARDPLAGAYE. The entire CDR3 protein is CSARDPLAGAYEQYF. The rearrangement joins TRBV20-1 to TRBJ2-7; 9 nucleotides line up with TRBD2. The read comes to an end 3 residues before the CDR3 does, leaving the germline J gene to fill in the end. The CDR3 is made up of 15 amino acids. Per the germline V gene, CDR1 is DFQATT and CDR2 is SNEGSKA (reference sequence). With 0 bases clipped from V and 2 bases from J, the junction kept 5 bases outside the gene matches.

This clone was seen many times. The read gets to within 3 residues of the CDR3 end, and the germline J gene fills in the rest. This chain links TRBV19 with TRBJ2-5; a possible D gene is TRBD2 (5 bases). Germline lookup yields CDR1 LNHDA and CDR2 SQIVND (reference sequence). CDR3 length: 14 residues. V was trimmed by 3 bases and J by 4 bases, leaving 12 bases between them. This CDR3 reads CASSIAGYGETQYF. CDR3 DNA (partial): TGTGCCAGTAGTATTGCGGGTTATGGAGAGACC.

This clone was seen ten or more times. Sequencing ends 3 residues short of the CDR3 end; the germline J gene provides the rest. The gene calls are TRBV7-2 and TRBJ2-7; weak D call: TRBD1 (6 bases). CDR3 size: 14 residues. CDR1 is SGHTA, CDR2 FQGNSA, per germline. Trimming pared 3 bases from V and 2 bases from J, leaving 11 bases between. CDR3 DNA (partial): TGTGCCAGCAGCTTTGACAGGACCACCTACGAG. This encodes CASSFDRTTYE. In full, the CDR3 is CASSFDRTTYEQYF. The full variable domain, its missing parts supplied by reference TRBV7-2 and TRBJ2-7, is GAGVSQSPSNKVTEKGKDVELRCDPISGHTALYWYRQSLGQGLEFLIYFQGNSAPDKSGLPSDRFSAERTGGSVSTLTIQRTQQEDSAVYLCASSFDRTTYEQYFGPGTRLTVT.

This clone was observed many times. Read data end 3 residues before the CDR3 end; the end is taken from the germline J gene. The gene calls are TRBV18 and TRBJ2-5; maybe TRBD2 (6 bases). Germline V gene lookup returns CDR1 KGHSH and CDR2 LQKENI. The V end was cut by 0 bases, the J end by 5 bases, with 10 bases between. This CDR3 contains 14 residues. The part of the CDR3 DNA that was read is TGTGCCAGCTCACCACCGACTAGAGCGGAGACC. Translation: CASSPPTRAET. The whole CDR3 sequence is CASSPPTRAETQYF.

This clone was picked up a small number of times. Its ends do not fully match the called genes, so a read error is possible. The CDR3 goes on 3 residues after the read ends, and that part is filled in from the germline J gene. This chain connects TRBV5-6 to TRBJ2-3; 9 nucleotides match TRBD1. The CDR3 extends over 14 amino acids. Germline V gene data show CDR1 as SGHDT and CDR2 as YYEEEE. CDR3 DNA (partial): TGTGCCAGCAGCTCCAGGACAGGGGCAGAGACG. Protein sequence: CASSSRTGAET. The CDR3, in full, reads CASSSRTGAETQYF.

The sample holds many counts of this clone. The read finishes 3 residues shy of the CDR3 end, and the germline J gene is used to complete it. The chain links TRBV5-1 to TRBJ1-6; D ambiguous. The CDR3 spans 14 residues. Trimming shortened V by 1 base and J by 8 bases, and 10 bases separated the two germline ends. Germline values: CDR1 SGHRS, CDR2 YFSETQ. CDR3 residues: CASSLLGLDSPLHF. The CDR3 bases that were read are TGCGCCAGCAGCTTGCTAGGTTTGGATTCACCC. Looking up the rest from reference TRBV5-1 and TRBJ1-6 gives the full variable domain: KAGVTQTPRYLIKTRGQQVTLSCSPISGHRSVSWYQQTPGQGLQFLFEYFSETQRNKGNFPGRFSGRQFSNSRSEMNVSTLELGDSALYLCASSLLGLDSPLHFGNGTRLTVT.

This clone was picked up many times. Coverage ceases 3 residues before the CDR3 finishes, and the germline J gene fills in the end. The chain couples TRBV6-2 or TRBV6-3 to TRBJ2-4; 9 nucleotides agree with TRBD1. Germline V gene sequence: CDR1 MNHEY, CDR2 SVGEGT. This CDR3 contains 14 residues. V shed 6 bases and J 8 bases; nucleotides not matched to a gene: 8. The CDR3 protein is CASRRDRASDIQYF. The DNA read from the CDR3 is TGTGCCAGCAGAAGGGACAGGGCAAGTGACATT.

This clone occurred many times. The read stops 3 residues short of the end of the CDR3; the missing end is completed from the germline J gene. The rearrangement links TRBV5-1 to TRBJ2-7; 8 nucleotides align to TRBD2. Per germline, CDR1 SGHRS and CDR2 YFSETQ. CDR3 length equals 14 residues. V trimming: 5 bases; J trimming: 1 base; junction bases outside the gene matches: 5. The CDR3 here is CASRTSATSYEQYF. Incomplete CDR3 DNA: TGCGCCAGCAGGACTAGCGCGACTTCCTACGAG.

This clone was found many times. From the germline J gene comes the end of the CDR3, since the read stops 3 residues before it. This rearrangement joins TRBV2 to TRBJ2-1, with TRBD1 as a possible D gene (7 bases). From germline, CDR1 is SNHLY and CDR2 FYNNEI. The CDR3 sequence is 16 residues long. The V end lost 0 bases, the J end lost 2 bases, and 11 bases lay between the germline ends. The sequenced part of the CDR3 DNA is TGTGCCAGCAGTGAAGCGCGGGACAGTACCTACAATGAG. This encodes CASSEARDSTYNE. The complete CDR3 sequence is CASSEARDSTYNEQFF.

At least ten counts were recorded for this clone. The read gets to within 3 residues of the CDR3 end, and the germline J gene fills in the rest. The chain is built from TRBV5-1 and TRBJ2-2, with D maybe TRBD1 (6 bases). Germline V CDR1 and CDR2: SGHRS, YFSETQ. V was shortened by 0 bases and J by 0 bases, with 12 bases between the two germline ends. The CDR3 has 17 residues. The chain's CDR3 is CASSLVPGAANTGELFF. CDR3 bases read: TGCGCCAGCAGCTTGGTTCCAGGGGCGGCGAACACCGGGGAG.

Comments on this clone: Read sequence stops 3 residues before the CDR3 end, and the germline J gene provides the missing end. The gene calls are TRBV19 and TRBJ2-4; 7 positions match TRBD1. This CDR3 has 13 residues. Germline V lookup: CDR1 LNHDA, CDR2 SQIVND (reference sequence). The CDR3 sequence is CASSGDSYYGQYF. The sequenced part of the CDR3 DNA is TGTGCCAGTAGTGGGGACAGCTACTATGGT.

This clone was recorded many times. CDR3 DNA, as far as it was read: TGCAGTGCCGAGCGGGGTCGGGATGGC. It codes for CSAERGRDG. The entire CDR3 protein is CSAERGRDGYTF. J is TRBJ1-2 and V is TRBV20-1; D gene ambiguous. The CDR3 goes on 3 residues after the read ends, and that part is filled in from the germline J gene. CDR3 size: 12 residues. Germline CDR1 DFQATT, CDR2 SNEGSKA (reference sequence). V lost 6 bases and J 6 bases, leaving 14 bases between the germline ends.

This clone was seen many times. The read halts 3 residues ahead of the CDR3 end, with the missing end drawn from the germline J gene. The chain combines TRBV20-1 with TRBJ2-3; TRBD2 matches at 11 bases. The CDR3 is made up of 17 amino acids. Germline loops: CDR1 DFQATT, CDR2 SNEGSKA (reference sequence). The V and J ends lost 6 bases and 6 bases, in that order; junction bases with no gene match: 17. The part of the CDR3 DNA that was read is TGCAGTGCCGTAGCCCCAGCCGCTAGCGGGAGGTTCGATACG. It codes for CSAVAPAASGRFDT. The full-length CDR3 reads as CSAVAPAASGRFDTQYF.

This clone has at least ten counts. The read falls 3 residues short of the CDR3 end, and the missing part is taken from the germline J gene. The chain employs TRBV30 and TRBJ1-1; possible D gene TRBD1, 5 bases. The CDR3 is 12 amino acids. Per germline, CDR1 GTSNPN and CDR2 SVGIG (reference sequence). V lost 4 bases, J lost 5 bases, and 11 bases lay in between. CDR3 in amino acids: CAWMVGGTEAFF. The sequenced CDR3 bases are TGTGCCTGGATGGTGGGGGGGACTGAA.

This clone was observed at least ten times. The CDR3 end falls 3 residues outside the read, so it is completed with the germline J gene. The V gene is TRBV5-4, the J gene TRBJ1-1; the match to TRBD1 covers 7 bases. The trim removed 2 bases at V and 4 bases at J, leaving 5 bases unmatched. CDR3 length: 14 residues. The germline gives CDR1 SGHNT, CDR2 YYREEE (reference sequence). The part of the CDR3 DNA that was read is TGTGCCAGCAGCTTATCGACAGGGATCACTGAA. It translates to CASSLSTGITE. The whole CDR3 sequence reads CASSLSTGITEAFF.

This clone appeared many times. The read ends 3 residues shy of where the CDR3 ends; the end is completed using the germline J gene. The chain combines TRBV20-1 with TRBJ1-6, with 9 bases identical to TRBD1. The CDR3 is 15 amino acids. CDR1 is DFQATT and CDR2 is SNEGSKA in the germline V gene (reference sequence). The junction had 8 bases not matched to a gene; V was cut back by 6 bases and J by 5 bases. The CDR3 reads CSANPTGGDNSPLHF. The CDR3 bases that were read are TGCAGTGCAAATCCGACAGGGGGTGATAATTCACCC.

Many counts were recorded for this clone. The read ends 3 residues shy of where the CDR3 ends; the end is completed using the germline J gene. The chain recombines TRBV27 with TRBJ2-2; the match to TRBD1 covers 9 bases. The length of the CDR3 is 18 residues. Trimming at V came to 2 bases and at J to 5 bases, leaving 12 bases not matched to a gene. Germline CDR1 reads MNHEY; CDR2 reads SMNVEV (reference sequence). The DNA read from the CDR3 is TGTGCCAGCAGTTTAATTCTTCCGGGACAGGGAAGAACCGGGGAG. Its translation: CASSLILPGQGRTGE. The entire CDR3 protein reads CASSLILPGQGRTGELFF.

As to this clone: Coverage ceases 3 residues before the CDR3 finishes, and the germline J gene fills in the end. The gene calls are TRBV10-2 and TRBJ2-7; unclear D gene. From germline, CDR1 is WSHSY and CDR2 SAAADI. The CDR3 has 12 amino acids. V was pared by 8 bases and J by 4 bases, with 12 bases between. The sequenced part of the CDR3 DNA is TGCGCCAGCGGTGTAGGGTATTACGAG. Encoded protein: CASGVGYYE. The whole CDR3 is CASGVGYYEQYF.

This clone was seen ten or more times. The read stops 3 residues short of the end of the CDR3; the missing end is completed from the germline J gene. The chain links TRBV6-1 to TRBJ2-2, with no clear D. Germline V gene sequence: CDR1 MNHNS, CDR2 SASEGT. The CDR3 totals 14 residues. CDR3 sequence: CASSEQSTNEKLFF. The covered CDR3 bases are TGTGCCAGCAGTGAACAGTCAACTAATGAAAAG.

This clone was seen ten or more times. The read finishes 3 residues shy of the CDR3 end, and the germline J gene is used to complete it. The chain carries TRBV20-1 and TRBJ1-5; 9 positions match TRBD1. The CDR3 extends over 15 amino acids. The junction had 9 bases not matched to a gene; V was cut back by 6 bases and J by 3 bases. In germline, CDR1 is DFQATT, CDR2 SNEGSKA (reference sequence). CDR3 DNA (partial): TGCAGTGCAGCCTACACAGGGGGCCTCAATCAGCCC. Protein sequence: CSAAYTGGLNQP. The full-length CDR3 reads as CSAAYTGGLNQPQHF.

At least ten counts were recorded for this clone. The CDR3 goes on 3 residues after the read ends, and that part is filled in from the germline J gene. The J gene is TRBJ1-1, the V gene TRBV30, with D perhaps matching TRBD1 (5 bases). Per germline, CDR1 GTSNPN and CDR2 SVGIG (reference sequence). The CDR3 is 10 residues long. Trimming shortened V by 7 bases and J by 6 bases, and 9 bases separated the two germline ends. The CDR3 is CASTAPEAFF. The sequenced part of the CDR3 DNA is TGTGCCTCGACAGCTCCTGAA.

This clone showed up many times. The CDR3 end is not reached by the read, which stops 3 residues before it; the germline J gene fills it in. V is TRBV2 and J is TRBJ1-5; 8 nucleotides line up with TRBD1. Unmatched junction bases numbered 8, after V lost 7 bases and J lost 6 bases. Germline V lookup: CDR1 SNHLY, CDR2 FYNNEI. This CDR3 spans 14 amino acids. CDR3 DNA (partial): TGTGCCAGCACCCCCGGGACAGGCCGTCAGCCC. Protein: CASTPGTGRQP. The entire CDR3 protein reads CASTPGTGRQPQHF.